This T cell receptor (beta chain) was sequenced for a study of T cells in tumors and immune-related adverse events (dated by TCRdb to the early 2020s). Using the immunoSEQ assay, the TCR beta locus was amplified and sequenced, producing bulk TCR Vbeta CDR3 data. On the authors' methods: Non-productive CDR3s, sequences shorter than 7 amino acids, and those not starting with C or ending with F/W were excluded. Analysis was limited to specimens with at least 1000 reads, and clonotypes were defined at the amino acid level. Clonality was computed as 1 minus Pielou's evenness. Library sizes were equalized by abundance-weighted random subsampling with replacement, repeated 100 times to report 95% confidence intervals. The Morisita overlap index was used to quantify repertoire overlap, and for each specimen the top 40 clones were checked for overlap with the irAE. TCRdb holds this immuneACCESS table with in-frame rearrangements only. Some clones are missing; in checked studies, unresolved V genes explain under half, and the rest has no known cause. V and J calls and clone size are as listed in that table; D and trimming were resolved from the DNA. This sample is represented by some 2,300 clones; about four fifths of them were singletons. The ten largest clonotypes hold roughly 7% of the sample.

Spanning cysteine to phenylalanine, the CDR3 consists of 16 amino acids. Of the read, only the CDR3 DNA is kept; its 48 bases are in frame from base 1. At the junction V is shortened by 0 bases and J by 1 base, with 12 bases in between. The germline V gene (reference sequence) yields SGHNT for CDR1 and YYREEE for CDR2. Comment on this clone: Its antigen is currently not known. No much larger clone exists at a distance of one base, and base qualities are not known.

The treatment or condition label of this sample denotes: nivolumab (PD-1 blockade) given before sampling. The DNeasy Blood and Tissue Kit was used to extract DNA from formalin-fixed paraffin-embedded specimens. The sequence links TRBV5-4 to TRBJ2-3; the D call is possibly TRBD1 or TRBD2, each sharing 6 bases. The starting material was tumor tissue, obtained from a patient treated with anti-PD-1 therapy. The TCR sequence derives from a female donor with metastatic renal cell carcinoma. DNA sequence: TGTGCCAGCAGCTTGGGGGGGGCGGGTGGCACAGATACGCAGTATTTT. The encoded protein is CASSLGGAGGTDTQYF. Outside the CDR3, residues come from the reference TRBV5-4 and TRBJ2-3 proteins, so the full variable domain is: ETGVTQSPTHLIKTRGQQVTLRCSSQSGHNTVSWYQQALGQGPQFIFQYYREEENGRGNFPPRFSGLQFPNYSSELNVNALELDDSALYLCASSLGGAGGTDTQYFGPGTRLTVL.